This TCR beta chain emerged from a study of memory CD4+ T cells and cytomegalovirus serostatus. Single viable CD3+CD4+CD8-CD45RO+ cells were sorted as the memory CD4+ T cells. Per the original data handling: Out-of-frame sequences were removed, leaving around 2.2 million distinct TCRbeta sequences. Some clones are missing from TCRdb's copy, which holds only in-frame ones; the method was immunoSEQ multiplex PCR. The DNA gave D and trimming, while V, J and clone size come from that table. The profile covers about 48,000 clones, with more than 70% appearing a single time and 0.78% taken by the ten largest. The V gene's germline CDR1 is SNHLY and CDR2 FYNNEI. The CDR3 spans 15 residues. V was shortened by 6 bases and J by 3 bases, with 17 bases between the two germline ends.

Sequences were obtained from memory CD4+ T cells from blood. The TCR comes from an adult in good health and CMV-seronegative. The rearrangement links TRBV2 to TRBJ2-5, with D possibly being TRBD1 or TRBD2 (6 bases each). CDR3 nucleotide sequence: TGTGCCAGCAGCAAAGGCGGGACAACAAAAGAGACCCAGTACTTC. Amino acid sequence: CASSKGGTTKETQYF. Full variable domain (outside the CDR3, taken from reference TRBV2 and TRBJ2-5): EPEVTQTPSHQVTQMGQEVILRCVPISNHLYFYWYRQILGQKVEFLVSFYNNEISEKSEIFDDQFSVERPDGSNFTLKIRSTKLEDSAMYFCASSKGGTTKETQYFGPGTRLLVL.